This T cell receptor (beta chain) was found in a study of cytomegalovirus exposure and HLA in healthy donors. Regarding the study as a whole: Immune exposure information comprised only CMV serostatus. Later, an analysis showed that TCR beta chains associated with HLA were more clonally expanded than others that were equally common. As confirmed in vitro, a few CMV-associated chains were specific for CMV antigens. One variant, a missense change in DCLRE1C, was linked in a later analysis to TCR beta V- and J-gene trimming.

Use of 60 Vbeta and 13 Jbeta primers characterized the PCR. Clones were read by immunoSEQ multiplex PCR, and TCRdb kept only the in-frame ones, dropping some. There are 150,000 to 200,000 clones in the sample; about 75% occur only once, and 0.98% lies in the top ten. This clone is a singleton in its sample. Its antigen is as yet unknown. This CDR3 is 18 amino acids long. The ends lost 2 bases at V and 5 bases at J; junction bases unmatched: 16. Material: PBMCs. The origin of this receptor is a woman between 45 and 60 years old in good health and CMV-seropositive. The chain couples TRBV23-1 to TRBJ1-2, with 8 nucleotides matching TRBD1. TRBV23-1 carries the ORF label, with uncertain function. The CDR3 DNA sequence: TGCGCCAGCAGTCAAACCCCCAGACAGACAGGGGAGATGTATGGCTACACCTTC. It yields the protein CASSQTPRQTGEMYGYTF.